The present T cell receptor beta chain was sequenced within a study of shared clonotypes between healthy human individuals. At the level of the study: Three plates were used per donor for CD4 naive, three for CD4 memory, two for CD8 naive and one for CD8 memory. General observations from the study: Sampling covered nothing but blood. Tissue TCR repertoires likely differ from those found in blood.

After removal of 5 bases from V and 7 bases from J, the junction contained 4 bases not matched to a gene. CDR3 length equals 15 residues. Germline CDR1 reads MNHEY; CDR2 reads SMNVEV (reference sequence). Points on this clone: Its matching antigen is unknown. Other DNA sequences within the sample encode an identical CDR3.

Naive CD8 cells, CD45RO-negative and positively selected for CCR7, excluded terminally differentiated effector memory CD45RA+ cells. In the study's own analysis: Owing to the provision of junction-only sequences devoid of quality scores by immunoSEQ, filtering differed. Using immunoSEQ multiplex PCR, the repertoire was profiled, and TCRdb retains in-frame clones only, with some absent. V and J calls and clone size are given by that table; D and trimming were obtained from the DNA. The top ten clones hold approximately 0.11% of a sample with more than 500,000 clones, roughly 95% of them seen once. This rearrangement joins TRBV27 to TRBJ2-1; TRBD2 agrees at 14 bases. Input material: naive CD8+ T cells sorted from blood. This sequence was found in a woman in her 30s in good health. The CDR3 here is CASSGGTSGRNEQFF. The CDR3 DNA sequence: TGTGCCAGCAGTGGCGGGACTAGCGGGAGAAATGAGCAGTTCTTC.